Presented here are 15 T cell receptor beta chains from one specimen sequenced in a study of T cell repertoires in cytomegalovirus infection. TCRdb used MiXCR to reprocess the reads, holding one entry per CDR3 protein. The data contain nearly 650,000 distinct CDR3 sequences, 20% to 25% of them singletons. Input material: CD8+ T cells from PBMCs. The receptor source for this set is a human donor in good health (CMV status not recorded). Some clones in this sample may be carry-over from other donors' samples.

There are a few counts of this clonotype. CDR3 protein: CASSTLEGRRGGTQYF. In DNA form, the CDR3 reads TGTGCCAGCAGCACCCTTGAAGGGAGAAGAGGGGGGACCCAGTACTTC. The chain couples TRBV13 to TRBJ2-5, with a tentative D call TRBD1 (6 bases). CDR3 length equals 16 residues. Per germline, CDR1 PRHDT and CDR2 FYEKMQ (reference sequence). The V gene lost 5 bases and the J gene lost 7 bases, with 23 bases spanning the gap.

The chain has TRBV2 and TRBJ1-5, with 8 bases lining up with TRBD1. Trimming took 6 bases from V and 7 from J; bases not matched to a gene: 11. Germline CDR1 reads SNHLY; CDR2 reads FYNNEI. The CDR3 is 15 amino acids. CDR3 sequence reads: CASSTEQGAGQPQHF. The CDR3 nucleotides read TGTGCCAGCAGCACTGAGCAGGGGGCAGGGCAGCCCCAGCATTTT. The variable domain in full, completed from reference TRBV2 and TRBJ1-5, reads EPEVTQTPSHQVTQMGQEVILRCVPISNHLYFYWYRQILGQKVEFLVSFYNNEISEKSEIFDDQFSVERPDGSNFTLKIRSTKLEDSAMYFCASSTEQGAGQPQHFGDGTRLSIL.

This rearrangement joins TRBV5-6 to TRBJ1-5, with no clear D. Trimming stripped 0 bases from V and 0 bases from J, with 13 bases between. CDR1 is SGHDT, CDR2 YYEEEE, per germline. This CDR3 spans 17 amino acids. The CDR3 DNA is TGTGCCAGCAGCTTGGCAGGAGGCCCGAATAGCAATCAGCCCCAGCATTTT. Translated, it gives CASSLAGGPNSNQPQHF.

This clonotype was seen ten or more times. The chain links TRBV7-9 to TRBJ1-1, with D possibly matching TRBD1 (5 bases). Deletions cut 7 bases from V and 0 bases from J, with 18 bases between. This CDR3 has 16 residues. Germline lookup yields CDR1 SEHNR and CDR2 FQNEAQ (reference sequence). The CDR3 coding sequence is TGTGCCAGCATCTCGGGGGTAGGGGACCTGAACACTGAAGCTTTCTTT. Protein: CASISGVGDLNTEAFF.

This clonotype was seen just once. This rearrangement joins TRBV15 to TRBJ2-2, with D unclear. Germline CDR1 reads LNHNV; CDR2 reads YYDKDF (reference sequence). The CDR3 has 15 amino acids. Trimming shortened V by 1 base and J by 5 bases, and 11 bases separated the two germline ends. Here the CDR3 reads CATSRAWQATGELFF. The CDR3 DNA follows: TGTGCCACCAGCAGAGCATGGCAGGCTACCGGGGAGCTGTTTTTT.

This clonotype was recorded many times. V and J are TRBV28 and TRBJ2-3; 7 bases line up with TRBD2. Trimming took 5 bases from V and 3 from J; bases not matched to a gene: 11. The CDR3 is 16 residues long. Germline lookup yields CDR1 MDHEN and CDR2 SYDVKM. The CDR3 spells CASSLKFAGVTDTQYF. CDR3 DNA: TGTGCCAGCAGTCTCAAATTTGCGGGGGTGACAGATACGCAGTATTTT.

The genes are TRBV7-9 and TRBJ2-3; TRBD2 is a possible D gene (5 bases). CDR3 length: 13 residues. Germline CDR1 and CDR2: SEHNR and FQNEAQ (reference sequence). Between the trimmed V and J ends, which lost 10 bases and 2 bases, there was a span of 13 bases. The CDR3 sequence is CANSRTPTDTQYF. The CDR3 DNA follows: TGTGCCAACAGTCGGACTCCCACAGATACGCAGTATTTT.

This rearrangement joins TRBV20-1 to TRBJ2-7; D is tentatively TRBD1 or TRBD2 (5 bases each). This CDR3 contains 14 residues. V gave up 7 bases and J gave up 6 bases, with 22 bases separating them. The germline CDR1 and CDR2 sequences are DFQATT and SNEGSKA (reference sequence). The CDR3 region has the DNA TGCAGTGTTTCTAGAGTTGGGACGTCGCGCGAGCAGTACTTC. This translates into CSVSRVGTSREQYF.

The chain employs TRBV7-4 and TRBJ1-4; 7 nucleotides agree with TRBD1. This CDR3 comprises 15 residues. The germline gives CDR1 SGHVT, CDR2 SQSDAQ. J gave up 7 bases and V 5 bases, and 10 bases lay outside the gene matches. As DNA, the CDR3 is TGTGCCAGCAGCGCCAGACAGGGACAGATTGAAAAACTGTTTTTT. This gives the protein CASSARQGQIEKLFF. Full variable domain (remainder filled in from reference TRBV7-4 and TRBJ1-4): GAGVSQSPRYKVAKRGRDVALRCDSISGHVTLYWYRQTLGQGSEVLTYSQSDAQRDKSGRPSGRFSAERPERSVSTLKIQRTEQGDSAVYLCASSARQGQIEKLFFGSGTQLSVL.

This clonotype was counted many times. This chain joins TRBV29-1 and TRBJ2-6; a possible D gene is TRBD2 (5 bases). V was trimmed by 7 bases and J by 0 bases, leaving 16 bases between them. CDR1 is SQVTM, CDR2 ANQGSEA, per germline. The CDR3 is made up of 16 amino acids. CDR3 amino acids: CSAHTREPSGANVLTF. The CDR3 DNA follows: TGCAGCGCCCATACACGGGAACCCTCTGGGGCCAACGTCCTGACTTTC.

This clonotype was counted many times. The chain recombines TRBV7-9 with TRBJ2-4; D might be TRBD1 or TRBD2, each matching 5 bases. This CDR3 is 16 amino acids long. The germline V gene has CDR1 SEHNR and CDR2 FQNEAQ (reference sequence). With 1 base removed from V and 2 bases from J, the gap between germline ends came to 12 bases. The CDR3: CASSLETGRSKNIQYF. CDR3 in DNA: TGTGCCAGCAGCTTAGAGACGGGGCGATCCAAAAACATTCAGTACTTC.

This clonotype was recorded at least ten times. The CDR3 loop is CASSLSGDDIQYF. For the CDR3, the DNA is TGTGCCAGCAGCCTCAGTGGGGACGACATTCAGTACTTC. The chain employs TRBV6-2 or TRBV6-3 and TRBJ2-4; the D gene could be TRBD1 or TRBD2 (5 bases each). Trimming stripped 6 bases from V and 8 bases from J, with 14 bases between. In germline, CDR1 is MNHEY, CDR2 SVGEGT. This CDR3 has 13 amino acids.

The J gene is TRBJ2-7, the V gene TRBV12-3 or TRBV12-4; D is unresolved. Trimming removed 5 bases at V and 6 bases at J, with 8 bases between. This CDR3 spans 11 amino acids. The CDR3, as DNA: TGTGCCAGCAGTATGGGCCCCGAGCAGTACTTC. The encoded protein is CASSMGPEQYF.

The chain joins TRBV6-6 to TRBJ1-2; TRBD1 is a possible D gene (6 bases). This CDR3 spans 15 amino acids. V was trimmed by 0 bases and J by 6 bases, leaving 14 bases between them. Germline V gene sequence: CDR1 MNHNY, CDR2 SVGAGI (reference sequence). The CDR3 DNA reads as TGTGCCAGCAGTTACTCGATTGTCCCAGGGGATGGCTACACCTTC. This gives the protein CASSYSIVPGDGYTF.

This clonotype was counted many times. This chain joins TRBV2 and TRBJ1-1, with 9 bases lining up with TRBD1. With V trimmed by 4 bases and J by 1 base, 7 bases remained unmatched. Germline V gene lookup returns CDR1 SNHLY and CDR2 FYNNEI. The CDR3 has 16 amino acids. DNA for the CDR3: TGTGCCAGCAGTGTAGACAGGGGGTCCGGGAACACTGAAGCTTTCTTT. It is translated as CASSVDRGSGNTEAFF.